The T cell receptor beta chain under discussion was sequenced for a study of cytomegalovirus exposure and HLA in healthy donors (dated by TCRdb to between 2016 and 2019). Broadly, across the study: A later analysis indicated that the 120 or so validation repertoires were generated on the platform also employed for the roughly 730 repertoires of the first cohort. To predict cytomegalovirus infection status, the study brought together high-throughput TCR immunosequencing, statistical association of individual TCRs with disease status, and machine learning. Along with the approximately 700-subject first cohort, a separate validation cohort of some 130 different subjects was used. The study aimed to test whether signatures of past pathogen exposure could be identified by cataloging public T cell receptors. The full study reports these points: While some public TCRs were present in many individuals, most TCR sequences turned up only very rarely across donors. In a later analysis, TCRs clustered in the first cohort were found to also tend to co-occur in the 120 or so validation repertoires, with approximately 94% of cluster scores above 0. The study gave a list of roughly 150 TCR beta chains associated with cytomegalovirus. A later analysis had no HLA typing for the validation cohort, so co-occurrence there was scored across all 120 repertoires. Cytomegalovirus status was reported to be diagnosed by the classifier with high specificity and sensitivity in both the original and validation cohorts. It was suggested by the authors that the approach could potentially be generalized to other disease states and immunological phenotypes. Three of the identified cytomegalovirus-associated TCR beta chains were confirmed in vitro to be specific for cytomegalovirus antigens.

Donors formed part of the validation cohort, which comprised over a hundred subjects and was distinct from the first cohort of 690 or so subjects. The germline V gene supplies CDR1 MNHEY and CDR2 SVGAGI. Including the terminal cysteine and phenylalanine, the CDR3 comprises 12 residues. Of all the DNA, just the CDR3 is kept, 36 bases in frame from base 1. Trimming removed 4 bases from V and 1 base from J, leaving 4 bases between the germline ends. The receptor library was made with the immunoSEQ multiplex PCR assay. Under the source paper's analysis protocol: A statistical classification framework was built to diagnose cytomegalovirus status from the catalog of TCR beta chain sequences. The clones in this table, taken by TCRdb from immuneACCESS, are in-frame only. Not every clone is retained; where verified, under half of the shortfall comes from an unresolved V gene, and the cause of the rest is unknown. That table gives V, J and clone size, and the DNA gave D and trimming. This sample comprises roughly 250,000 clones, about 86% of them detected only once. Of the sample, approximately 2.5% is held by the ten largest clones.

On this clone: The clone's antigen remains unknown. Base qualities are missing; no much larger clone stands one base away.

The rearranged chain carries TRBV6-5 and TRBJ1-1, with the D gene uncertain. The sequence was collected from a man aged 18-30 years in good health and CMV-seronegative. The sequenced sample was PBMCs. The nucleotide sequence reads as follows: TGTGCCAGCAGTTCCAGGAACACTGAAGCTTTCTTT. Its amino acids are CASSSRNTEAFF.